Listed here are 32 T cell receptor beta chains from one sample, sequenced in a study of blood T cells in healthy people across ages. A J-beta primer mix and a sample-barcoded 5' primer were used in a second PCR of roughly 6 to 11 cycles. TCRdb recomputed calls from the 5' RACE reads with MiXCR, one row per CDR3 protein. Of about 1.6 million distinct CDR3 sequences detected, roughly a third appear once; the ten largest clones hold around 11%. Specimen: blood. All receptors derive from a woman in her 30s in good health.

The chain joins TRBV10-2 to TRBJ1-5; D possibly corresponds to TRBD1 (6 bases). From germline, CDR1 is WSHSY and CDR2 SAAADI. Trimming removed 6 bases from V and 5 bases from J, with 14 bases in between. The CDR3 contains 14 residues. CDR3 nucleotides: TGCGCCAGCAGGGCGGACAGATTGGATCAGCCCCAGCATTTT. Residues: CASRADRLDQPQHF.

This clonotype has only a few counts. This chain's CDR3 is CASLSGRAYEQYF. The CDR3 region has the DNA TGTGCCAGCCTTAGCGGGCGGGCCTACGAGCAGTACTTC. V and J are TRBV2 and TRBJ2-7, with 7 bases matching TRBD2. This CDR3 has 13 amino acids. After removal of 8 bases from V and 2 bases from J, the junction contained 6 bases not matched to a gene. Germline loops: CDR1 SNHLY, CDR2 FYNNEI.

V is TRBV3-1 and J is TRBJ2-1; 10 bases fit TRBD2. Looked up from germline, CDR1 is LGHDT and CDR2 is YNNKEL (reference sequence). The CDR3 is 16 amino acids. Trimming cost V 0 bases and J 7 bases; bases outside gene matches: 6. CDR3 sequence: CASSQDRLAGVNEQFF. CDR3 coding DNA: TGTGCCAGCAGCCAAGACAGGCTAGCGGGAGTGAATGAGCAGTTCTTC.

This chain links TRBV10-3 with TRBJ2-1; D ambiguous. The CDR3 totals 12 residues. V lost 8 bases, J lost 6 bases, and 11 bases lay in between. The germline V gene has CDR1 ENHRY and CDR2 SYGVKD. The CDR3 loop is CAIGSRTNEQFF. The CDR3 region has the DNA TGTGCCATCGGCTCACGCACCAATGAGCAGTTCTTC.

This chain joins TRBV4-2 and TRBJ2-1; D is perhaps TRBD1 (6 bases). The CDR3 is made up of 16 amino acids. Germline V CDR1 and CDR2: LGHNA, YNFKEQ. V lost 3 bases, J lost 0 bases, and 12 bases lay in between. The CDR3 DNA follows: TGTGCCAGCAGCCACCCGAAAGGGGGCTCCTACAATGAGCAGTTCTTC. This gives the protein CASSHPKGGSYNEQFF.

In the case of this clonotype: Sequence at one end of the junction differs from germline and may be a read error. The chain uses TRBV12-3 or TRBV12-4 and TRBJ2-1, with D possibly being TRBD2 (5 bases). This CDR3 comprises 15 residues. The chain's CDR3 is CASKEDRSALNGQFF. CDR3 sequence (DNA): TGTGCCAGCAAGGAGGACCGGAGCGCCCTCAATGGGCAGTTCTTC.

This clonotype was seen once. This chain uses TRBV7-6 with TRBJ1-6; D gene ambiguous. Trimming stripped 6 bases from V and 7 bases from J, with 25 bases between. CDR1 is SGHVS, CDR2 FNYEAQ, per germline. This CDR3 spans 18 amino acids. CDR3 in DNA: TGTGCCAGCAGTTCCATCCGGGCGGGCGCCTTGGGGAATTCACCCCTCCACTTT. This sequence encodes CASSSIRAGALGNSPLHF.

A word on this clonotype: The junction does not match germline at one end; this may be a read error. The J gene is TRBJ1-2, the V gene TRBV10-2, with a possible D match to TRBD1 (5 bases). There are 16 residues in the CDR3. Germline lookup yields CDR1 WSHSY and CDR2 SAAADI. CDR3 loop: CASRDPRGVDNYGCTF. The CDR3 nucleotides are TGCGCCAGCAGAGATCCCCGGGGGGTGGATAACTATGGCTGCACCTTC.

The rearrangement uses TRBV29-1 and TRBJ1-2, with TRBD1 identical over 9 bases. There are 13 residues in the CDR3. The V gene's germline CDR1 is SQVTM and CDR2 ANQGSEA. With 6 bases clipped from V and 8 bases from J, the junction kept 10 bases outside the gene matches. Written as DNA, the CDR3 is TGCAGCGTGGAACACGACAGGGGGGGAGGCTACACCTTC. Amino acid sequence: CSVEHDRGGGYTF. Full variable domain (outside the CDR3, taken from reference TRBV29-1 and TRBJ1-2): SAVISQKPSRDICQRGTSLTIQCQVDSQVTMMFWYRQQPGQSLTLIATANQGSEATYESGFVIDKFPISRPNLTFSTLTVSNMSPEDSSIYLCSVEHDRGGGYTFGSGTRLTVV.

On this clonotype itself: A read error may be the cause here, since a much bigger clone is one base away. The V call is TRBV27, the J call TRBJ2-3; perhaps TRBD1 as D (5 bases). This CDR3 has 14 residues. The germline gives CDR1 MNHEY, CDR2 SMNVEV (reference sequence). V gave up 6 bases and J gave up 2 bases, with 12 bases separating them. The DNA for the CDR3 is TGTGCCAGCAGGTTAGGGGCTCTCACAGATACGCAGTATTTT. Encoded protein: CASRLGALTDTQYF.

The table lists this clonotype with a count of one. The chain links TRBV7-9 to TRBJ2-1; D is perhaps TRBD1 or TRBD2 (5 bases each). V lost 3 bases and J 8 bases, leaving 17 bases between the germline ends. The CDR3 length is 15 residues. The germline V gene has CDR1 SEHNR and CDR2 FQNEAQ (reference sequence). The DNA for the CDR3 is TGTGCCAGCAGCTTCAGAGGGGAAATGATGGATGAGCAGTTCTTC. This gives the protein CASSFRGEMMDEQFF.

V usage is TRBV20-1 and J usage is TRBJ2-3; either TRBD1 or TRBD2 may fit D (6 bases each). The CDR3 contains 14 residues. With 3 bases removed from V and 0 bases from J, the gap between germline ends came to 10 bases. CDR1 DFQATT and CDR2 SNEGSKA come from the germline V gene (reference sequence). The DNA of the CDR3 is TGCAGTGCTAGGCGGGACATAAGCACAGATACGCAGTATTTT. Translated: CSARRDISTDTQYF.

Only a few counts were recorded for this clonotype. The chain is built from TRBV7-9 and TRBJ2-5; TRBD2 is a possible D gene (6 bases). Germline assignment: CDR1 SEHNR and CDR2 FQNEAQ (reference sequence). The CDR3 extends over 14 amino acids. Trimming removed 5 bases from V and 4 bases from J, with 14 bases in between. In nucleotides, the CDR3 is TGTGCCAGCAGCCCTACTAGCTCAGTAGAGACCCAGTACTTC. Amino acids: CASSPTSSVETQYF. The whole variable domain, remainder taken from reference TRBV7-9 and TRBJ2-5, is DTGVSQNPRHKITKRGQNVTFRCDPISEHNRLYWYRQTLGQGPEFLTYFQNEAQLEKSRLLSDRFSAERPKGSFSTLEIQRTEQGDSAMYLCASSPTSSVETQYFGPGTRLLVL.

The chain links TRBV27 to TRBJ2-1; the D gene is possibly TRBD2 (6 bases). The CDR3 spans 15 residues. The germline V gene encodes CDR1 MNHEY and CDR2 SMNVEV (reference sequence). The V end lost 7 bases, the J end lost 3 bases, and 16 bases lay between the germline ends. CDR3 nucleotides: TGTGCCAGCACCCCGCGGGACGGTGACTACAATGAGCAGTTCTTC. This sequence encodes CASTPRDGDYNEQFF.

This clonotype was recorded many times. This chain connects TRBV4-2 to TRBJ2-7; the match to TRBD2 covers 10 bases. Germline V gene sequence: CDR1 LGHNA, CDR2 YNFKEQ. The CDR3 has 16 residues. V gave up 0 bases and J gave up 6 bases; unmatched junction bases: 8. The CDR3 protein is CASSQEAPSGRGEQYF. The CDR3 nucleotides are TGTGCCAGCAGCCAAGAGGCCCCTAGCGGGAGAGGCGAGCAGTACTTC.

The rearrangement joins TRBV20-1 to TRBJ2-1, with a tentative D call TRBD2 (5 bases). This CDR3 comprises 15 residues. V gave up 2 bases and J gave up 7 bases, with 18 bases separating them. Looked up from germline, CDR1 is DFQATT and CDR2 is SNEGSKA (reference sequence). CDR3 residues: CSARRGMTPGNEQFF. The DNA for the CDR3 is TGCAGTGCTAGACGTGGGATGACCCCGGGGAATGAGCAGTTCTTC.

The chain employs TRBV28 and TRBJ2-7; D unclear. There are 15 residues in the CDR3. The V and J ends lost 4 bases and 2 bases respectively, with 15 bases between them. Germline V CDR1 and CDR2: MDHEN, SYDVKM. The CDR3 nucleotides read TGTGCCAGCAGTTCCCCCTCTCCCAGGACCTACGAGCAGTACTTC. Translated: CASSSPSPRTYEQYF.

The chain joins TRBV7-8 to TRBJ2-1, with D maybe TRBD1 (6 bases). Germline V gene data show CDR1 as SGHVS and CDR2 as FQNEAQ. V was clipped by 1 base and J by 3 bases, with 13 bases between them. This CDR3 has 16 residues. The CDR3 loop reads CASSLVAGAIYNEQFF. CDR3 sequence (DNA): TGTGCCAGCAGCTTAGTGGCAGGGGCGATCTACAATGAGCAGTTCTTC. Combining the CDR3 with reference TRBV7-8 and TRBJ2-1 gives the whole variable domain GAGVSQSPRYKVAKRGQDVALRCDPISGHVSLFWYQQALGQGPEFLTYFQNEAQLDKSGLPSDRFFAERPEGSVSTLKIQRTQQEDSAVYLCASSLVAGAIYNEQFFGPGTRLTVL.

V and J are TRBV28 and TRBJ2-7; D is perhaps TRBD1 (5 bases). The V end was cut by 3 bases, the J end by 7 bases, with 28 bases between. The CDR3 is 18 amino acids. The germline V gene has CDR1 MDHEN and CDR2 SYDVKM. The CDR3 region has the DNA TGTGCCAGCAGTTTTGGGCAGGGTAAAGCTATGGGTAACAATGAGCAGTACTTC. It codes for CASSFGQGKAMGNNEQYF.

The rearrangement joins TRBV12-3 or TRBV12-4 to TRBJ2-3; 12 positions agree with TRBD2. The CDR3 spans 16 residues. The J segment lost 10 bases and the V segment lost 4 bases, leaving 12 bases of the junction unmatched. This CDR3 reads CASSSVTSGRPHAQYF. The CDR3 DNA reads as TGTGCCAGCAGTTCCGTGACTAGCGGGAGACCTCATGCGCAGTATTTT.

The count of this clonotype is one. The chain recombines TRBV27 with TRBJ2-7; TRBD1 matches at 8 bases. The CDR3 consists of 16 residues. Germline V gene sequence: CDR1 MNHEY, CDR2 SMNVEV (reference sequence). The V and J ends lost 4 bases and 7 bases, in that order; junction bases with no gene match: 15. The CDR3 region is CASSSIVDRAGDEQYF. The CDR3 DNA reads as TGTGCCAGCAGTTCCATCGTGGACAGGGCAGGGGATGAGCAGTACTTC.

This clonotype showed up just a few times. CDR3 amino acids: CSARDRGGGPYEQYF. CDR3 sequence (DNA): TGCAGTGCTAGAGATCGGGGCGGGGGGCCCTACGAGCAGTACTTC. The rearrangement links TRBV20-1 to TRBJ2-7; TRBD2 aligns across 8 bases. The junction had 6 bases not matched to a gene; V was cut back by 0 bases and J by 2 bases. Germline lookup yields CDR1 DFQATT and CDR2 SNEGSKA (reference sequence). The CDR3 has 15 amino acids.

This clonotype appeared a few times. The V and J genes are TRBV20-1 and TRBJ2-3; 13 bases agree with TRBD2. The CDR3 totals 14 residues. V was pared by 5 bases and J by 6 bases, with 5 bases of the junction left unmatched. Germline lookup yields CDR1 DFQATT and CDR2 SNEGSKA (reference sequence). CDR3 nucleotides: TGCAGTGCTCGGACTAGCGGGAGTTCGGATACGCAGTATTTT. Protein sequence: CSARTSGSSDTQYF.

The chain is built from TRBV15 and TRBJ2-1; 8 bases align to TRBD2. V was clipped by 4 bases and J by 6 bases; unmatched bases: 11. CDR3 length: 16 amino acids. Germline V gene sequence: CDR1 LNHNV, CDR2 YYDKDF (reference sequence). The CDR3 spells CATSKDLTSEFNEQFF. CDR3 bases: TGTGCCACCAGCAAAGATTTGACTAGCGAGTTCAATGAGCAGTTCTTC.

This clonotype appeared many times. V is TRBV9 and J is TRBJ1-5; D is unclear. The V end lost 2 bases, the J end lost 2 bases, and 8 bases lay between the germline ends. CDR3 length: 14 amino acids. From germline, CDR1 is SGDLS and CDR2 YYNGEE. For the CDR3, the DNA is TGTGCCAGCAGCGTGGAAGGAGGCAATCAGCCCCAGCATTTT. As protein: CASSVEGGNQPQHF.

This clonotype was picked up a small number of times. V usage is TRBV6-1 and J usage is TRBJ1-2, with D tentatively TRBD1 (5 bases). Germline CDR1 is MNHNS and CDR2 is SASEGT. This CDR3 region has 16 residues. V gave up 0 bases and J gave up 0 bases, with 11 bases separating them. The CDR3 coding sequence is TGTGCCAGCAGTGAAGCGTGGGGGGGAGCTAACTATGGCTACACCTTC. Protein sequence: CASSEAWGGANYGYTF.

The table lists this clonotype with a few counts. This chain connects TRBV7-2 to TRBJ2-1; 11 bases fit TRBD2. The V and J ends lost 5 bases and 7 bases, in that order; junction bases with no gene match: 13. CDR3 length: 17 amino acids. Germline lookup yields CDR1 SGHTA and CDR2 FQGNSA. The CDR3 DNA follows: TGTGCCAGCAGCCCCGAGGTAGCGGGAGGGCCGGTGAATGAGCAGTTCTTC. Protein: CASSPEVAGGPVNEQFF.

With respect to this clonotype: The junction and the germline gene differ at one end; a read error may be behind it. The V and J genes are TRBV12-3 or TRBV12-4 and TRBJ2-5, with 8 bases lining up with TRBD1. The CDR3 covers 16 residues. CDR3 DNA sequence: TGTGCCAGCAGTTTAGCGCCAGAAGGACAGGGCGGGACCCACTACTTC. Translating gives CASSLAPEGQGGTHYF.

Only a few counts were recorded for this clonotype. The rearrangement joins TRBV7-2 to TRBJ1-1; D call uncertain. The CDR3 contains 14 residues. V lost 3 bases to trimming and J lost 1 base, with 9 bases between them. CDR1 and CDR2 (germline): SGHTA, FQGNSA. This CDR3 reads CASSLVVTNTEAFF. CDR3 bases: TGTGCCAGCAGCTTGGTGGTTACGAACACTGAAGCTTTCTTT.

Of note for this clonotype: The junction differs from germline at one of its ends, possibly a read error. The CDR3 loop is CASSLTGRGTDERFF. DNA for the CDR3: TGTGCCAGCAGCTTAACGGGGCGGGGGACCGATGAGCGGTTCTTC. J is TRBJ2-1 and V is TRBV7-3, with 7 bases aligning to TRBD2. This CDR3 is built from 15 residues. Germline assignment: CDR1 SGHTA and CDR2 FQGTGA.

The J gene is TRBJ2-3, the V gene TRBV30; 9 bases map to TRBD2. This CDR3 is 15 amino acids long. CDR1 is GTSNPN and CDR2 is SVGIG in the germline V gene (reference sequence). After removal of 2 bases from V and 4 bases from J, the junction contained 7 bases not matched to a gene. The CDR3 coding sequence is TGTGCCTGGAGTTATTTAGCGGGAGAGGCAGATACGCAGTATTTT. As protein: CAWSYLAGEADTQYF.

This clonotype was seen more than once but under ten times. The genes are TRBV14 and TRBJ2-3; D uncertain. V dropped 2 bases and J dropped 4 bases, with 10 bases sitting between them. CDR1 is SGHDN and CDR2 is FVKESK in the germline V gene. The CDR3 is 14 residues long. The DNA of the CDR3 is TGTGCCAGCAGCCAAATGGACCGGGCAGATACGCAGTATTTT. Translating gives CASSQMDRADTQYF.